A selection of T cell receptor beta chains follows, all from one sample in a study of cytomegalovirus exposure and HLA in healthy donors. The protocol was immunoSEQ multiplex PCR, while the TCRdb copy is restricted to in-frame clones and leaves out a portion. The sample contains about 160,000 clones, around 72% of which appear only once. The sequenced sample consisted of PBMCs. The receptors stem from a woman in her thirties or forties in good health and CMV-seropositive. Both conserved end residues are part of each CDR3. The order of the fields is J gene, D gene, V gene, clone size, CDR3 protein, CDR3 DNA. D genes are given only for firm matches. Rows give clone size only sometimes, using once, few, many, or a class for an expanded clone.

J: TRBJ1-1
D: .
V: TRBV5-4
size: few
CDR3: CASSLGPNTEAFF
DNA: TGTGCCAGCAGCCTTGGGCCCAACACTGAAGCTTTCTTT

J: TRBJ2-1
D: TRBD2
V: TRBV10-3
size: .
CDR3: CAIRVYESGGEQFF
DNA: TGTGCCATCAGGGTATACGAATCGGGGGGTGAGCAGTTCTTC

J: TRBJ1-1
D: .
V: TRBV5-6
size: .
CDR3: CASSLVGVNTEAFF
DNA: TGTGCCAGCAGCTTGGTAGGGGTGAACACTGAAGCTTTCTTT

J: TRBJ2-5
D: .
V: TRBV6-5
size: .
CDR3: CASSYADSRETQYF
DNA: TGTGCCAGCAGTTACGCCGACTCGAGAGAGACCCAGTACTTC

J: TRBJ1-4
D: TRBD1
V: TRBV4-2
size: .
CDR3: CASSQDPPGTGSNEKLFF
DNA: TGTGCCAGCAGCCAAGACCCACCCGGGACAGGGTCTAATGAAAAACTGTTTTTT

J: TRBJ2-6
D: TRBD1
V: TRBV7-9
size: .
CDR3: CASSLGTGVSGANGLTF
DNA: TGTGCCAGCAGCTTAGGGACAGGGGTATCTGGGGCCAACGGCCTGACTTTC

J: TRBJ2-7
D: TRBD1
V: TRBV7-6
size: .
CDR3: CASSKSGTGLYEQYF
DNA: TGTGCCAGCAGCAAATCCGGGACAGGGCTTTACGAGCAGTACTTC

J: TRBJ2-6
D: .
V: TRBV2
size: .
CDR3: CASSDNGANGLTF
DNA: TGTGCCAGCAGTGATAATGGGGCCAACGGCCTGACTTTC

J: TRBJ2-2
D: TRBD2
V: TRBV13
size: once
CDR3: CASRPSGGIGELFF
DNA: TGTGCCAGCAGACCCTCCGGGGGGATCGGGGAGCTGTTTTTT

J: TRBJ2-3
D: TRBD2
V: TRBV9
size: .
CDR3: CASSPAGESDTQYF
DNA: TGTGCCAGCAGCCCCGCGGGGGAGTCAGATACGCAGTATTTT

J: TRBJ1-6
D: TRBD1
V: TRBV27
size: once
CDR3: CASSLGTAYNSPLHF
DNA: TGTGCCAGCAGTTTAGGGACAGCTTATAATTCACCCCTCCACTTT

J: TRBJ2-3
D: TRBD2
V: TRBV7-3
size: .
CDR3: CASSSWGGTDTQYF
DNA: TGTGCCAGCAGCTCGTGGGGGGGTACAGATACGCAGTATTTT

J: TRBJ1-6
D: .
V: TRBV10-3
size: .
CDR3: CATADSENSPLHF
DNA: TGTGCCACCGCAGACAGTGAGAATTCACCCCTCCACTTT

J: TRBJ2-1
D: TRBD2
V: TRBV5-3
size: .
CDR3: CARSPSTSGGPRSSYNEQFF
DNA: TGTGCCAGAAGCCCCAGTACTAGCGGGGGCCCCAGAAGCTCCTACAATGAGCAGTTCTTC

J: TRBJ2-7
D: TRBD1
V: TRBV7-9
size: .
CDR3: CASSLLAGGSEQYF
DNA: TGTGCCAGCAGCTTGTTAGCAGGGGGATCCGAGCAGTACTTC

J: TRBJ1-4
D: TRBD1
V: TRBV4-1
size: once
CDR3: CASSQTGINEKLFF
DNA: TGCGCCAGCAGCCAGACAGGGATTAATGAAAAACTGTTTTTT

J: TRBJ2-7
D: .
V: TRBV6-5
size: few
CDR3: CASSSFSLSREQYF
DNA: TGTGCCAGCAGTTCTTTTTCTCTTTCCCGCGAGCAGTACTTC

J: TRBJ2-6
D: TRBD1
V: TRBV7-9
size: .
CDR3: CASSLRQGASSGANGLTF
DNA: TGTGCCAGCAGCTTAAGACAGGGGGCCTCCTCTGGGGCCAACGGCCTGACTTTC

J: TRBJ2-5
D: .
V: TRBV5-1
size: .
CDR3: CASSQAGRETQYF
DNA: TGCGCCAGCAGCCAGGCGGGGAGGGAGACCCAGTACTTC

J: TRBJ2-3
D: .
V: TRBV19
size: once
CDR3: CASSIELGGLNTDTQYF
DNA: TGTGCCAGTAGTATCGAGTTGGGCGGGCTTAACACAGATACGCAGTATTTT

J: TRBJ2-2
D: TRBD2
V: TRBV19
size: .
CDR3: CASSPSGGTGELFF
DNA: TGTGCCAGTAGTCCTAGCGGGGGGACAGGGGAGCTGTTTTTT

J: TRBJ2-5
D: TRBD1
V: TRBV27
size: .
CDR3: CASSLNSIGGRKTQYF
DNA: TGTGCCAGCAGTTTAAATTCGATAGGGGGCCGTAAGACCCAGTACTTC

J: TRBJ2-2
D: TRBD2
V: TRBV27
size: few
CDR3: CASSLTSGGAFPGELFF
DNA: TGTGCCAGCAGTTTAACTAGCGGGGGGGCTTTTCCCGGGGAGCTGTTTTTT

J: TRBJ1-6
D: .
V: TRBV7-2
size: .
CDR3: CASSPRAPIANSPLHF
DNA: TGTGCCAGCAGCCCCAGGGCACCTATAGCTAATTCACCCCTCCACTTT

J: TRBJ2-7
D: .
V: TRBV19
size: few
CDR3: CASSIPGQSYEQYF
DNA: TGTGCCAGTAGTATACCCGGACAGTCCTACGAGCAGTACTTC

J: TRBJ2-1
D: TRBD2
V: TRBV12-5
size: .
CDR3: CASGLSGTSSYNEQFF
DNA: TGTGCTAGTGGTTTGTCCGGGACTAGCTCCTACAATGAGCAGTTCTTC

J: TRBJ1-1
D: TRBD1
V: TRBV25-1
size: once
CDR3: CASSDPTGGETEAFF
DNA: TGTGCCAGCAGTGACCCTACAGGGGGCGAGACTGAAGCTTTCTTT

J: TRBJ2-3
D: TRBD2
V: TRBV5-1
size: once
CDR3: CASSLSGVSTDTQYF
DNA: TGCGCCAGCAGCTTAAGCGGGGTTAGCACAGATACGCAGTATTTT

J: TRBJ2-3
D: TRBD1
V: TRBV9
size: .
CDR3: CASSPHRDSFGGTDTQYF
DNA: TGTGCCAGCAGCCCACACCGGGACAGTTTCGGGGGCACAGATACGCAGTATTTT

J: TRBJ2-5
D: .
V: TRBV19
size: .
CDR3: CASSIQQGRKTQYF
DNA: TGTGCCAGTAGTATCCAACAGGGTAGGAAGACCCAGTACTTC

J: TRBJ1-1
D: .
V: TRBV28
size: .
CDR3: CASSLVTHLGLLPTAFF
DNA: TGTGCCAGCAGTTTAGTGACCCATCTGGGGCTCCTTCCTACAGCTTTCTTT

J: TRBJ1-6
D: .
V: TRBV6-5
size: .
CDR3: CASSYGPPQSPLHF
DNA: TGTGCCAGCAGTTACGGCCCACCACAATCACCCCTCCACTTT

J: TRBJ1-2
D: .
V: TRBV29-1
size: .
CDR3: CSVVLEGAYYGYTF
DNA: TGCAGCGTTGTCCTCGAAGGGGCTTACTATGGCTACACCTTC

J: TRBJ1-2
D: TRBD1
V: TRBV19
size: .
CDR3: CASSTDRDSSYGYTF
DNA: TGTGCCAGTAGTACAGATCGGGACAGTTCCTATGGCTACACCTTC

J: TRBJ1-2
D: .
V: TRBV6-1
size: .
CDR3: CASSLTESSYTF
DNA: TGTGCCAGCAGCCTGACAGAGAGTAGCTACACCTTC

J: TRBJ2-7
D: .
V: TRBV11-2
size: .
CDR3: CASSPGQARYF
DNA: TGTGCCAGCAGCCCCGGCCAGGCCCGGTACTTC

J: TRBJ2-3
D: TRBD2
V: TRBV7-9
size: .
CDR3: CASSLSGVRDTQYF
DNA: TGTGCCAGCAGCTTGAGCGGGGTCAGAGATACGCAGTATTTT

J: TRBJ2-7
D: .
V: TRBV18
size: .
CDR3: CASSPVSRGNYEQYF
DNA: TGTGCCAGCTCACCGGTGTCTCGGGGTAACTACGAGCAGTACTTC

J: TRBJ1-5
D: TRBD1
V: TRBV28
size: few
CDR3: CASSLTGPQQPQHF
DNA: TGTGCCAGCAGTTTGACAGGGCCCCAGCAGCCCCAGCATTTT

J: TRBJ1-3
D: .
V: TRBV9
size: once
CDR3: CASSEGLVGIGNTIYF
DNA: TGTGCCAGCAGCGAGGGACTTGTGGGGATCGGCAACACCATATATTTT

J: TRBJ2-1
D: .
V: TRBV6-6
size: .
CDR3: CASRPTRGGYNEQFF
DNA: TGTGCCAGCAGGCCAACCCGGGGTGGCTACAATGAGCAGTTCTTC